This passage covers 31 T cell receptor beta chains from one sample sequenced in a study of radiation and T cells in renal cell carcinoma. Specified time point: blood 4 weeks post-SBRT, at nephrectomy. The treatment is: 15 Gy SBRT to primary tumor, nephrectomy 4 weeks later. Clones were read by immunoSEQ multiplex PCR, and TCRdb kept only the in-frame ones, dropping some. The sample has about 86,000 clones, around four fifths seen once; the top ten hold under 10%. Sequences were derived from blood, sampled from a patient whose treatment included radiotherapy and nephrectomy. Receptors originate from a middle-aged man with renal cell carcinoma.

This clone was counted a few times. V is TRBV6-6 and J is TRBJ2-1; TRBD2 matches at 7 bases. The CDR3 is 14 amino acids. V lost 6 bases to trimming and J lost 5 bases; unmatched junction nucleotides: 7. Looked up from germline, CDR1 is MNHNY and CDR2 is SVGAGI (reference sequence). CDR3 region: CASRTGGSDNEQFF. The DNA for the CDR3 is TGTGCCAGCAGAACGGGAGGCTCAGACAATGAGCAGTTCTTC.

V and J are TRBV7-9 and TRBJ2-5; 11 nucleotides agree with TRBD2. J lost 2 bases, V lost 2 bases, and 7 bases had no gene match. The CDR3 extends over 17 amino acids. Germline V CDR1 and CDR2: SEHNR, FQNEAQ (reference sequence). CDR3 nucleotide sequence: TGTGCCAGCAGCTTAACTCTGACTAGCGGGACTCAAGAGACCCAGTACTTC. This gives the protein CASSLTLTSGTQETQYF.

This chain links TRBV11-2 with TRBJ2-7; no reliable D call. Trimming cost V 5 bases and J 6 bases, with 17 bases left between them. CDR3 size: 14 residues. Germline V gene data show CDR1 as SGHAT and CDR2 as FQNNGV. The CDR3 loop is CASSTRAAGLEQYF. CDR3 DNA sequence: TGTGCCAGCAGCACCCGGGCCGCCGGGCTCGAGCAGTACTTC.

The J gene is TRBJ2-3, the V gene TRBV5-1; possibly TRBD1 or TRBD2 for D (5 bases each). The V end was cut by 0 bases, the J end by 5 bases, with 10 bases between. Germline loops: CDR1 SGHRS, CDR2 YFSETQ. CDR3 length: 14 residues. CDR3: CASSLAGLGDTQYF. The CDR3 DNA reads TGCGCCAGCAGCTTGGCGGGGCTCGGAGATACGCAGTATTTT.

For this clone: The same CDR3 also results from other DNA sequences found in this sample. V gene TRBV30 combines with J gene TRBJ2-5, with 8 bases lining up with TRBD2. The CDR3 has 13 residues. After removal of 1 base from V and 4 bases from J, the junction contained 2 bases not matched to a gene. CDR1 is GTSNPN, CDR2 SVGIG, per germline (reference sequence). The CDR3 sequence is CAWSGLAGETQYF. CDR3 in DNA: TGTGCCTGGAGTGGGCTAGCGGGAGAGACCCAGTACTTC.

The chain is built from TRBV27 and TRBJ2-1, with TRBD2 matching 8 bases. This CDR3 is 15 amino acids long. CDR1 MNHEY and CDR2 SMNVEV come from the germline V gene (reference sequence). The trim removed 2 bases at V and 12 bases at J, leaving 12 bases unmatched. The CDR3 DNA reads TGTGCCAGCAGTTTAGGGGTAGGGGGACTAGGTGGGCAGTTCTTC. This translates into CASSLGVGGLGGQFF.

The V gene is TRBV29-1, the J gene TRBJ2-1; no definite D call. This CDR3 is 11 amino acids long. The germline CDR1 and CDR2 sequences are SQVTM and ANQGSEA. Trimming removed 4 bases from V and 15 bases from J, with 16 bases in between. DNA of the CDR3: TGCAGCGTTGTGCTCCTGGCTTCCCCGTTCTTC. It specifies CSVVLLASPFF.

This sequence joins TRBV6-5 and TRBJ1-5; D remains ambiguous. The V end lost 5 bases, the J end lost 3 bases, and 11 bases lay between the germline ends. The CDR3 has 14 residues. The germline V gene encodes CDR1 MNHEY and CDR2 SVGAGI. Here the CDR3 reads CASSGGQHNQPQHF. In DNA form, the CDR3 reads TGTGCCAGCAGTGGTGGGCAGCACAATCAGCCCCAGCATTTT.

This chain joins TRBV4-2 and TRBJ2-3; D uncertain. CDR3 length equals 13 residues. Germline V gene sequence: CDR1 LGHNA, CDR2 YNFKEQ. The ends were cut back, 1 base at V and 5 bases at J, with 7 bases in the middle. The CDR3 reads CASSQVPRDTQYF. In DNA, the CDR3 is TGTGCCAGCAGCCAAGTCCCAAGAGATACGCAGTATTTT.

The chain couples TRBV7-2 to TRBJ2-7; D remains unclear. V lost 1 base, J lost 4 bases, and 11 bases lay in between. The CDR3 contains 14 residues. Germline values: CDR1 SGHTA, CDR2 FQGNSA. The CDR3 DNA follows: TGTGCCAGCAGCTTAGGCGCTGGTAATTACGAGCAGTACTTC. This encodes CASSLGAGNYEQYF.

This CDR3 reads CASSRDRGYSEAFF. DNA for the CDR3: TGTGCCAGCAGCCGCGACAGGGGGTACTCTGAAGCTTTCTTT. The chain links TRBV5-4 to TRBJ1-1; 9 bases fit TRBD1. The V and J ends lost 4 bases and 6 bases, in that order; junction bases with no gene match: 7. The CDR3 length is 14 residues. The germline gives CDR1 SGHNT, CDR2 YYREEE (reference sequence). The full variable domain, with the rest looked up from reference TRBV5-4 and TRBJ1-1, is ETGVTQSPTHLIKTRGQQVTLRCSSQSGHNTVSWYQQALGQGPQFIFQYYREEENGRGNFPPRFSGLQFPNYSSELNVNALELDDSALYLCASSRDRGYSEAFFGQGTRLTVV.

This chain uses TRBV7-2 with TRBJ2-2; D unclear. V dropped 5 bases and J dropped 5 bases, with 6 bases sitting between them. This CDR3 spans 12 amino acids. CDR1 and CDR2 (germline): SGHTA, FQGNSA. CDR3 residues: CASSRVTGELFF. The CDR3 nucleotides are TGTGCCAGCAGCAGGGTTACCGGGGAGCTGTTTTTT.

The chain recombines TRBV19 with TRBJ2-7, with D perhaps TRBD2 (8 bases). V was clipped by 9 bases and J by 5 bases, with 23 bases between them. The CDR3 has 15 residues. CDR1 LNHDA and CDR2 SQIVND come from the germline V gene (reference sequence). Here the CDR3 reads CASRGSLAGIHEQYF. In DNA form, the CDR3 reads TGTGCCAGCAGGGGGTCGCTAGCGGGTATCCACGAGCAGTACTTC.

This chain connects TRBV5-1 to TRBJ1-2; 7 positions agree with TRBD1. This CDR3 region has 13 residues. Trimming took 7 bases from V and 3 from J; bases not matched to a gene: 6. In germline, CDR1 is SGHRS, CDR2 YFSETQ. In nucleotides, the CDR3 is TGCGCCAGCGGAATGGGGACAGACTATGGCTACACCTTC. Its protein product is CASGMGTDYGYTF.

J is TRBJ1-2 and V is TRBV11-2, with D possibly TRBD1 on 6 matching bases. V lost 5 bases and J lost 5, with 21 bases in between. Germline CDR1 reads SGHAT; CDR2 reads FQNNGV. This CDR3 has 16 amino acids. The CDR3 reads CASSPQGPGGAYGYTF. Written as DNA, the CDR3 is TGTGCCAGCAGCCCCCAAGGGCCCGGGGGCGCATATGGCTACACCTTC.

The CDR3 loop is CASSIDSGGGNQPQHF. In DNA form, the CDR3 reads TGTGCCAGTAGTATAGACTCAGGGGGTGGCAATCAGCCCCAGCATTTT. The chain employs TRBV19 and TRBJ1-5, with 7 bases fitting TRBD1. The germline V gene encodes CDR1 LNHDA and CDR2 SQIVND (reference sequence). The CDR3 is 16 amino acids. After removal of 0 bases from V and 2 bases from J, the junction contained 4 bases not matched to a gene. Combining the CDR3 with reference TRBV19 and TRBJ1-5 gives the whole variable domain DGGITQSPKYLFRKEGQNVTLSCEQNLNHDAMYWYRQDPGQGLRLIYYSQIVNDFQKGDIAEGYSVSREKKESFPLTVTSAQKNPTAFYLCASSIDSGGGNQPQHFGDGTRLSIL.

This clone was found once. V is TRBV11-2 and J is TRBJ1-3; D is unclear. The V end lost 2 bases, the J end lost 3 bases, and 5 bases lay between the germline ends. Per germline, CDR1 SGHAT and CDR2 FQNNGV. The CDR3 is 13 residues long. The CDR3 sequence is CASSLNNGNTIYF. In DNA form, the CDR3 reads TGTGCCAGCAGCTTAAATAATGGAAACACCATATATTTT. The full variable domain, in which reference TRBV11-2 and TRBJ1-3 provide the parts outside the CDR3, is EAGVAQSPRYKIIEKRQSVAFWCNPISGHATLYWYQQILGQGPKLLIQFQNNGVVDDSQLPKDRFSAERLKGVDSTLKIQPAKLEDSAVYLCASSLNNGNTIYFGEGSWLTVV.

V gene TRBV19 combines with J gene TRBJ2-7, with D possibly matching TRBD2 (5 bases). The V end was cut by 7 bases, the J end by 3 bases, with 16 bases between. Looked up from germline, CDR1 is LNHDA and CDR2 is SQIVND (reference sequence). The CDR3 is 14 residues long. This CDR3 reads CASKPQAEIYEQYF. The CDR3 DNA is TGTGCCAGTAAACCCCAAGCGGAGATCTACGAGCAGTACTTC.

The rearrangement uses TRBV7-2 and TRBJ2-7, with 7 bases aligning to TRBD1. Trimming removed 4 bases from V and 3 bases from J; junction bases left unmatched: 6. The CDR3 runs to 14 residues. Germline values: CDR1 SGHTA, CDR2 FQGNSA. The DNA for the CDR3 is TGTGCCAGCAGCTCAAGACAGGGCGGCTACGAGCAGTACTTC. This translates into CASSSRQGGYEQYF.

The J gene is TRBJ2-7, the V gene TRBV7-6; D gene unclear. The germline V and J ends were trimmed by 6 bases and 3 bases, with 6 bases remaining between them. The CDR3 totals 11 residues. The germline V gene has CDR1 SGHVS and CDR2 FNYEAQ. CDR3 loop: CASRSGYEQYF. The CDR3 nucleotides read TGTGCCAGCAGGTCGGGCTACGAGCAGTACTTC.

The chain combines TRBV18 with TRBJ1-2, with TRBD1 matching over 12 bases. The CDR3 is 15 residues long. Germline V gives CDR1 KGHSH, CDR2 LQKENI. V trimming: 4 bases; J trimming: 6 bases; junction bases outside the gene matches: 6. CDR3 sequence (DNA): TGTGCCAGCTCACGCCCGGGACAGGGGGCCGATGGCTACACCTTC. Amino acids: CASSRPGQGADGYTF.

This chain uses TRBV19 with TRBJ1-2; 7 nucleotides agree with TRBD1. Losses at the gene ends were 5 bases for V and 1 base for J; bases not matched to a gene: 7. CDR3 length: 15 amino acids. The germline CDR1 and CDR2 sequences are LNHDA and SQIVND (reference sequence). This chain's CDR3 is CASSSAGTDNYGYTF. In DNA, the CDR3 is TGTGCCAGTAGTTCGGCCGGGACAGATAACTATGGCTACACCTTC.

This chain uses TRBV7-3 with TRBJ1-4, with TRBD1 matching over 8 bases. CDR1 and CDR2 from the germline V gene are SGHTA and FQGTGA. The CDR3 is 13 amino acids. After removal of 4 bases from V and 7 bases from J, the junction contained 2 bases not matched to a gene. CDR3 DNA sequence: TGTGCCAGCAGCTCCGGACAGGGTGAAAAACTGTTTTTT. It translates to CASSSGQGEKLFF. The full variable domain, in which reference TRBV7-3 and TRBJ1-4 provide the parts outside the CDR3, is GAGVSQTPSNKVTEKGKYVELRCDPISGHTALYWYRQSLGQGPEFLIYFQGTGAADDSGLPNDRFFAVRPEGSVSTLKIQRTERGDSAVYLCASSSGQGEKLFFGSGTQLSVL.

This clone was detected only once. V and J are TRBV27 and TRBJ1-2, with D tentatively TRBD1 (6 bases). The CDR3 contains 15 residues. V lost 5 bases and J lost 4, with 17 bases in between. Per germline, CDR1 MNHEY and CDR2 SMNVEV (reference sequence). CDR3 DNA sequence: TGTGCCAGCAGTCTCTACTCCGGGACAAGCTATGGCTACACCTTC. It yields the protein CASSLYSGTSYGYTF.

Ten or more counts support this clone. The rearrangement uses TRBV10-3 and TRBJ2-7, with 8 bases identical to TRBD1. Germline V gene data show CDR1 as ENHRY and CDR2 as SYGVKD. The V segment lost 0 bases and the J segment 5 bases; nucleotides outside the gene matches: 6. The CDR3 loop spans 15 amino acids. In nucleotides, the CDR3 is TGTGCCATCAGTGAGTCACAAGACAGGGGCCACGAGCAGTACTTC. Its translation is CAISESQDRGHEQYF.

The rearrangement links TRBV27 to TRBJ2-6; D remains unclear. Germline loops: CDR1 MNHEY, CDR2 SMNVEV (reference sequence). This CDR3 is 14 amino acids long. The V gene lost 7 bases and the J gene lost 2 bases, with 9 bases spanning the gap. CDR3 sequence reads: CASTPYTGANVLTF. The CDR3 coding sequence is TGTGCCAGCACCCCGTACACTGGGGCCAACGTCCTGACTTTC.

J is TRBJ1-2 and V is TRBV9; D remains ambiguous. This CDR3 region has 16 residues. Looked up from germline, CDR1 is SGDLS and CDR2 is YYNGEE. Deletions cut 5 bases from V and 4 bases from J, with 21 bases between. CDR3 protein: CASSSSGGFSGYGYTF. The CDR3 DNA sequence: TGTGCCAGCAGTTCTTCTGGCGGTTTCTCCGGCTATGGCTACACCTTC.

This clone occurred once. The chain carries TRBV4-1 and TRBJ2-5; TRBD2 agrees at 8 bases. Germline lookup yields CDR1 MGHRA and CDR2 YSYEKL. CDR3 length: 18 amino acids. The J segment lost 4 bases and the V segment lost 1 base, leaving 14 bases of the junction unmatched. CDR3 sequence reads: CASSQGRESGRRGETQYF. CDR3 bases: TGCGCCAGCAGCCAAGGAAGGGAAAGCGGGAGACGTGGAGAGACCCAGTACTTC.

The CDR3 DNA reads as TGTGCCAGCAGCGTAGTCTCTTTTCTGGATACTGAAGCTTTCTTT. Its translation: CASSVVSFLDTEAFF. The chain has TRBV9 and TRBJ1-1; D ambiguous. Germline lookup yields CDR1 SGDLS and CDR2 YYNGEE. V lost 0 bases and J 5 bases, leaving 14 bases between the germline ends. The CDR3 length is 15 residues.

The rearrangement joins TRBV5-1 to TRBJ1-1; D ambiguous. CDR1 is SGHRS and CDR2 is YFSETQ in the germline V gene. The CDR3 covers 13 residues. Trimming shortened V by 5 bases and J by 4 bases, and 12 bases separated the two germline ends. CDR3 DNA sequence: TGCGCCAGCAGTGAGGGAGGAGGCACTGAAGCTTTCTTT. This sequence encodes CASSEGGGTEAFF.

The rearrangement joins TRBV6-4 to TRBJ1-1, with D possibly matching TRBD1 (5 bases). CDR1 MRHNA and CDR2 SNTAGT come from the germline V gene. CDR3 length equals 13 residues. Trimming pared 0 bases from V and 4 bases from J, leaving 6 bases between. The CDR3 region has the DNA TGTGCCAGCAGTGACTCGGGGGGCACTGAAGCTTTCTTT. It encodes CASSDSGGTEAFF.